This TCR beta chain appears in the sequencing data of a study of T-cell reconstitution after alpha-beta-depleted transplantation in children. This clonotype was observed at least ten times. As yet, its antigen is unknown. Germline lookup yields CDR1 MNHEY and CDR2 SVGAGI. The CDR3 is 13 residues long. Trimming pared 3 bases from V and 1 base from J, leaving 6 bases between. Overall study findings and caveats: T-cell numbers and diversity, one year after transplant, stemmed largely from T cells that were newly produced. Expanded graft clones numbering several hundred reportedly gave rise to alpha-beta T cells about two months after transplant.

Researchers prepared the TCRbeta library using unique molecular identifiers, the study reports. Each CDR3 protein gets one entry after TCRdb re-called the PCR reads with MiXCR. This sample has about 240,000 distinct CDR3 sequences; roughly 23% occur once, and the top ten carry about 2.5%. The sample was PBMCs, taken before TCRalphabeta/CD19-depleted stem cell transplant. The genes are TRBV6-5 and TRBJ1-1; no definite D call. The TCR was taken from a girl aged 2-10 years with Fanconi anemia, due to receive a stem cell transplant. CDR3 sequence: CASSYGQNTEAFF. The CDR3 nucleotides are TGTGCCAGCAGTTATGGGCAGAACACTGAAGCTTTCTTT.